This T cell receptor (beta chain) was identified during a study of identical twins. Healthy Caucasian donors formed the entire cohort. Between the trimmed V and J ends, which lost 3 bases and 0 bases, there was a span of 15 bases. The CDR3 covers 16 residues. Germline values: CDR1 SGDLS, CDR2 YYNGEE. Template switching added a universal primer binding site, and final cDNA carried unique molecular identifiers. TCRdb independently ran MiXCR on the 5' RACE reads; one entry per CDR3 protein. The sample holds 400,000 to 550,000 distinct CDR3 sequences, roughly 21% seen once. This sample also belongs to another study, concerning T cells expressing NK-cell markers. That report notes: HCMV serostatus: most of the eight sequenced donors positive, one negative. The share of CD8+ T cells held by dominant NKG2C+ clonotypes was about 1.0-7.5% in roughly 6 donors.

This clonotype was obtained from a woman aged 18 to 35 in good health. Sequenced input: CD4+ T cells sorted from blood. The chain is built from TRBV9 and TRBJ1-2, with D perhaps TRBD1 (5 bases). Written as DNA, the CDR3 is TGTGCCAGCAGCGCCGGGGCGGGGATCGCTAACTATGGCTACACCTTC. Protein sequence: CASSAGAGIANYGYTF.